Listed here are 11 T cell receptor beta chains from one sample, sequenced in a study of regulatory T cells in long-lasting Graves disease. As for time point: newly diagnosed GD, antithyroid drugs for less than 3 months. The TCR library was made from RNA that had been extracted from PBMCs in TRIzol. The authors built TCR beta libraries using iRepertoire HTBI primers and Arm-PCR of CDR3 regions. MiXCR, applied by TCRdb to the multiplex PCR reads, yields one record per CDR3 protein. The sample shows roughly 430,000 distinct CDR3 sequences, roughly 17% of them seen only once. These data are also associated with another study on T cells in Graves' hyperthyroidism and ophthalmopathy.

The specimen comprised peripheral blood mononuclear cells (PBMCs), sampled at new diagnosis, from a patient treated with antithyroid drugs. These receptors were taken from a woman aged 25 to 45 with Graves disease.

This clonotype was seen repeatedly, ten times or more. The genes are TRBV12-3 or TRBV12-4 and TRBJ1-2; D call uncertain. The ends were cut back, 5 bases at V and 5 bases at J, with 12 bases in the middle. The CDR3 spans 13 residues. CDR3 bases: TGTGCCAGCAGTCCACCGGGCCGTTATGGCTACACCTTC. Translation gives CASSPPGRYGYTF.

As DNA, the CDR3 is TGTGCCAGCAGCCAAGGGTACCATTCTGGAAACACCATATATTTT. This sequence encodes CASSQGYHSGNTIYF. The chain recombines TRBV7-9 with TRBJ1-3; D call uncertain. V was clipped by 5 bases and J by 1 base, with 12 bases between them. The CDR3 consists of 15 residues. The germline CDR1 and CDR2 sequences are SEHNR and FQNEAQ (reference sequence).

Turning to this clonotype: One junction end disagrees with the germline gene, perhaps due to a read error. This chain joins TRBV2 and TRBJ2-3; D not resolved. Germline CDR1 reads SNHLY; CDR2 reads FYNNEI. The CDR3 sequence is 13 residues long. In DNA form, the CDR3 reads TGTGCCAGCAGTCCCCCTCGGGCAGATGCGCAGTATTTT. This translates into CASSPPRADAQYF.

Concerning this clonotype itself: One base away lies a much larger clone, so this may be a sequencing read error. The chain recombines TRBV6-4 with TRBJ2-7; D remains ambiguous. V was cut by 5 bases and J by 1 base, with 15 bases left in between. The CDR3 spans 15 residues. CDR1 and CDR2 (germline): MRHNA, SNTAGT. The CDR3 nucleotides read TGTGCCAGCAGTTACAATAGGGCCCGGTCCTACGAGCAGTACTTC. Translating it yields CASSYNRARSYEQYF.

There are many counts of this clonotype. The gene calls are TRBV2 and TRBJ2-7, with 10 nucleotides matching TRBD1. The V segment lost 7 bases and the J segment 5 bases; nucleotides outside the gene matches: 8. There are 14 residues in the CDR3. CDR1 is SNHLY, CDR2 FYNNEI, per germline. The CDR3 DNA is TGTGCCAGCATCTGGGACAGGGGTAAGGACGAGCAGTACTTC. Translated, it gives CASIWDRGKDEQYF.

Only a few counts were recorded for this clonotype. The CDR3 here is CSVVLRTKNIQYF. In nucleotides, the CDR3 is TGCAGCGTTGTTTTACGAACCAAAAACATTCAGTACTTC. The rearrangement joins TRBV29-1 to TRBJ2-4; D ambiguous. The V end lost 4 bases, the J end lost 2 bases, and 9 bases lay between the germline ends. The V gene's germline CDR1 is SQVTM and CDR2 ANQGSEA. This CDR3 contains 13 residues.

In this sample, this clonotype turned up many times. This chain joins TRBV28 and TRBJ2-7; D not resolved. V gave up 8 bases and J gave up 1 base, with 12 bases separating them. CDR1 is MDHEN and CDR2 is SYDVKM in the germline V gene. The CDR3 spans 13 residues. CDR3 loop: CASYSSRSYEQYF. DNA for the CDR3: TGTGCCAGCTACTCTAGTCGGTCCTACGAGCAGTACTTC.

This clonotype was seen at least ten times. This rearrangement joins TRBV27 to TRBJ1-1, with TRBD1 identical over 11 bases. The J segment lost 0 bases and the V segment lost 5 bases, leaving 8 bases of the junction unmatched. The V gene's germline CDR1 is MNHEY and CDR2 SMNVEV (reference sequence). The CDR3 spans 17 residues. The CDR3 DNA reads TGTGCCAGCAGTACTTACGGACAGGGGGCCTTGAACACTGAAGCTTTCTTT. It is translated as CASSTYGQGALNTEAFF.

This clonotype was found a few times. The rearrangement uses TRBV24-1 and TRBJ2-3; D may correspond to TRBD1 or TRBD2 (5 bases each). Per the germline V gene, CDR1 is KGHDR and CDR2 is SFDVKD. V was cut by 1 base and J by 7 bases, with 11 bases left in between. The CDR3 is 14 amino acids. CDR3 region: CATSDFEGPNTQYF. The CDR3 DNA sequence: TGTGCCACCAGTGATTTTGAGGGGCCCAATACGCAGTATTTT.

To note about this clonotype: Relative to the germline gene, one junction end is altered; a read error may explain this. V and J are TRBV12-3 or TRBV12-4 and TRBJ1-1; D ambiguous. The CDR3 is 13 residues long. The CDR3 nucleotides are TGTGCCAGCAGTTTAGGCAGGAACACTGAAGCTCTCTTT. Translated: CASSLGRNTEALF.

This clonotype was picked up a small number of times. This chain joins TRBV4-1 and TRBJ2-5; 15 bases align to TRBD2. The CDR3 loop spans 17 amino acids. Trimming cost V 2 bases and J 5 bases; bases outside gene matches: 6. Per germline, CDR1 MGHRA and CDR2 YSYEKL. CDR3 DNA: TGCGCCAGCAGCCAAACGGGACTAGCGGGAGGTTGGGAGACCCAGTACTTC. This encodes CASSQTGLAGGWETQYF.